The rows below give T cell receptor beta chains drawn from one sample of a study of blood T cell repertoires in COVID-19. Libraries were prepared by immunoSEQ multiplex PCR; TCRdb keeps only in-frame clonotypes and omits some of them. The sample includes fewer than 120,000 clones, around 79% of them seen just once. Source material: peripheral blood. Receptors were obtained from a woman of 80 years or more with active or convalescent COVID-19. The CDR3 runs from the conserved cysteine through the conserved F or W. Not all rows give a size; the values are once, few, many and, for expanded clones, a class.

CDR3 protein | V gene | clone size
CASTGLSVGANTEAFF | TRBV2 | .
CASSLFGGFTEAFF | TRBV7-9 | .
CAISELGLAGAPYNEQFF | TRBV10-3 | .
CASSEWRSGRNNEQFF | TRBV25-1 | .
CASSYRVGGRRRWGYTF | TRBV7-2 | once
CASSRAGWLAFRNEQFF | TRBV6-6 | .
CASNQGLLSDEQFF | TRBV18 | .
CASSDPPGQLGYGYTF | TRBV6-1 | .
CASSLLAGAVKNIQYF | TRBV28 | .
CASSLSLAGVRNEQFF | TRBV27 | few
CASSAGLAGAYNEQFF | TRBV7-7 | .
CASSFRGMGNEQFF | TRBV27 | .
CAISVQGTSWREQYF | TRBV10-3 | .
CASSVGGGETGELFF | TRBV9 | .
CASRDRAVVGDTGELFF | TRBV4-1 | .
CASIETGTYGYTF | TRBV28 | .
CASSPHRGSYEQYF | TRBV11-3 | .
CASSLTPGLRTDTQYF | TRBV11-3 | .
CASSSLAGLTGELFF | TRBV19 | .
CASSSTTGMNTEAFF | TRBV5-4 | .
CASSYLAGSYNEQFF | TRBV5-1 | .
CASSPQQGVYGYTF | TRBV19 | .
CASSPSGTGGLETQYF | TRBV5-5 | .
CASGLRDRKETQYF | TRBV10-2 | once
CAADRGVNTEAFF | TRBV10-2 | .
CASSYDPQGAPGGYTF | TRBV6-6 | .
CASSTIRLAGPSSYNEQFF | TRBV7-9 | .
CASSLVGGAHEQYF | TRBV5-1 | .
CASSQGTGTYEQYF | TRBV4-3 | .
CASGSDSYRSGNTIYF | TRBV12-5 | .
CASSHLWGGEYQPQHF | TRBV4-1 | .
CASSRGYLQETQYF | TRBV5-8 | .
CASSSGRLASTDTQYF | TRBV5-4 | many
CASSLSRRTEAFF | TRBV27 | .
CASSTRSGTGGRGYTF | TRBV7-9 | .
CASSGTGGGFAGANVLTF | TRBV19 | .
CASSWTSGSSYNEQFF | TRBV5-1 | .
CASSLIAGGTHTQYF | TRBV5-6 | .
CASWGASGRNEQFF | TRBV6-6 | .
CASSPGQATNYGYTF | TRBV18 | .
CASSSPGSYEQYF | TRBV5-1 | .
CASSPRTSGHGEEQFF | TRBV5-4 | .
CASRDRTGNEKLFF | TRBV2 | many
CASSLTSGSAYNEQFF | TRBV4-3 | .
CASSPSSYNEQFF | TRBV18 | .
CASSRAGRSYEQYF | TRBV11-2 | .
CASSLGQGGETQYF | TRBV5-1 | .
CASSVATGTSGRETQYF | TRBV9 | few
CASSGQYTGELFF | TRBV9 | once
CASSPRGSGAYNEQFF | TRBV9 | .
CASSLWGPSGGGELFF | TRBV5-6 | .
CASSPPPGSGANVLTF | TRBV18 | .
CASSIGVGVTDTQYF | TRBV19 | once
CASSPQGWPTSYGYTF | TRBV28 | once